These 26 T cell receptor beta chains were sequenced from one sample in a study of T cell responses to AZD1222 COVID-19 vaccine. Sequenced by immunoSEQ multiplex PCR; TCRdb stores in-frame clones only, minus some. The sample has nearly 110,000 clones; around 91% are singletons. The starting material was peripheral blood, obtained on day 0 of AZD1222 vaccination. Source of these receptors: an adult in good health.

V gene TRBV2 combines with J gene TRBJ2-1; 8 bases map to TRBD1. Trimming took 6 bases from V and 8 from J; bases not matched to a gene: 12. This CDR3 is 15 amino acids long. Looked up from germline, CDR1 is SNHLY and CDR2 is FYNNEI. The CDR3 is CASSGQGLIGDEQFF. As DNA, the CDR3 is TGTGCCAGCAGCGGACAGGGATTAATCGGCGATGAGCAGTTCTTC. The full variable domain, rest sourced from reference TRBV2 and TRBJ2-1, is EPEVTQTPSHQVTQMGQEVILRCVPISNHLYFYWYRQILGQKVEFLVSFYNNEISEKSEIFDDQFSVERPDGSNFTLKIRSTKLEDSAMYFCASSGQGLIGDEQFFGPGTRLTVL.

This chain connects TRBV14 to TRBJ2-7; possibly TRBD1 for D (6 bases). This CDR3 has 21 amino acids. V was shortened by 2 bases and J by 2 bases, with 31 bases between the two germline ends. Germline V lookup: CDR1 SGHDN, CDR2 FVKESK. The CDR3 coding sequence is TGTGCCAGCAGCCAAACCCTGGGGGACACCCCCGGGGTATTATTAACCTACGAGCAGTACTTC. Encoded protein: CASSQTLGDTPGVLLTYEQYF. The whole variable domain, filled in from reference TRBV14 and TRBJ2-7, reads EAGVTQFPSHSVIEKGQTVTLRCDPISGHDNLYWYRRVMGKEIKFLLHFVKESKQDESGMPNNRFLAERTGGTYSTLKVQPAELEDSGVYFCASSQTLGDTPGVLLTYEQYFGPGTRLTVT.

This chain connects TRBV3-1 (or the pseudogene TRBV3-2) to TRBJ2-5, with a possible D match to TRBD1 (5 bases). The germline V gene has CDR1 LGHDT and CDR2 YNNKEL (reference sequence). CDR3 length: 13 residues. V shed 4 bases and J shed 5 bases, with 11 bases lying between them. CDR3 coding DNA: TGTGCCAGCAGCCGGGGCAGGGTGGAGACCCAGTACTTC. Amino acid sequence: CASSRGRVETQYF.

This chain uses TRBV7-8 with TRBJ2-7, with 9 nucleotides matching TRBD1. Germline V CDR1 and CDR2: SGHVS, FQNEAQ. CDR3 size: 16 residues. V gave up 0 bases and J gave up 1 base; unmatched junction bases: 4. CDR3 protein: CASSLALQGASYEQYF. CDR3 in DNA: TGTGCCAGCAGCTTAGCTTTACAGGGGGCATCCTACGAGCAGTACTTC.

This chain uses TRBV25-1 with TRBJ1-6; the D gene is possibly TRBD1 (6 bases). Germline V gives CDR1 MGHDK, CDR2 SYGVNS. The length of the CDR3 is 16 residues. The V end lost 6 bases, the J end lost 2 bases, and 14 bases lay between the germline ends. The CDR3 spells CASSSRDKAYNSPLHF. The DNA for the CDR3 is TGTGCCAGCAGCTCACGGGACAAAGCCTATAATTCACCCCTCCACTTT.

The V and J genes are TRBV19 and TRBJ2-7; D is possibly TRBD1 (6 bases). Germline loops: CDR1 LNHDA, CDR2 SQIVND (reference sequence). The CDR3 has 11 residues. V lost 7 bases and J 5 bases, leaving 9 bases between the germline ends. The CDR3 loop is CASIQGNEQYF. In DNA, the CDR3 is TGTGCCAGTATCCAGGGGAACGAGCAGTACTTC.

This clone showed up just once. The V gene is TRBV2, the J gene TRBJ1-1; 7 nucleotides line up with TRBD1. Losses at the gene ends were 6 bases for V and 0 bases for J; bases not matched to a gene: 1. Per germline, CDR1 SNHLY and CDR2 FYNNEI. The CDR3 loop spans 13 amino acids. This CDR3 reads CASRQGMNTEAFF. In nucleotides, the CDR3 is TGTGCCAGCAGACAGGGGATGAACACTGAAGCTTTCTTT.

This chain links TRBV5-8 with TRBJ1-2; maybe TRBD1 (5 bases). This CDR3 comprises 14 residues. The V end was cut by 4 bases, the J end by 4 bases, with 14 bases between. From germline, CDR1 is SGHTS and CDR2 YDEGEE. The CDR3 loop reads CASSKPGPAYGYTF. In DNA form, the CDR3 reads TGTGCCAGCAGCAAACCGGGACCGGCCTATGGCTACACCTTC.

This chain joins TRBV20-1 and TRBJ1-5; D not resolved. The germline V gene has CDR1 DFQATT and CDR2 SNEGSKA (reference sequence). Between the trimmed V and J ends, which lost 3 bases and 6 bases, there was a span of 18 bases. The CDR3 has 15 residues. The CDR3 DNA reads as TGCAGTGCTAGTTCTCGAGCGGCCGCAGGTCAGCCCCAGCATTTT. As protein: CSASSRAAAGQPQHF.

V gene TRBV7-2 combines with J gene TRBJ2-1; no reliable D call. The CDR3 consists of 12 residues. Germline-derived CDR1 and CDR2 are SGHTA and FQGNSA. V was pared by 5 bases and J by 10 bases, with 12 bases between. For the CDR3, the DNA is TGTGCCAGCAGCCCCAGGTGGGGAGAGCAGTTCTTC. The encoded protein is CASSPRWGEQFF. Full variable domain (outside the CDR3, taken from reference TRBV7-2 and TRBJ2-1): GAGVSQSPSNKVTEKGKDVELRCDPISGHTALYWYRQSLGQGLEFLIYFQGNSAPDKSGLPSDRFSAERTGGSVSTLTIQRTQQEDSAVYLCASSPRWGEQFFGPGTRLTVL.

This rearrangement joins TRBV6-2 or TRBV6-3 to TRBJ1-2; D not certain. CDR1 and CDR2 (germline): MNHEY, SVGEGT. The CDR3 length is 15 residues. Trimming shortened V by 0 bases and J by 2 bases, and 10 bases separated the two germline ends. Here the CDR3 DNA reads TGTGCCAGCAGTTACTCCGGGAGACCCAACTATGGCTACACCTTC. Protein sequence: CASSYSGRPNYGYTF.

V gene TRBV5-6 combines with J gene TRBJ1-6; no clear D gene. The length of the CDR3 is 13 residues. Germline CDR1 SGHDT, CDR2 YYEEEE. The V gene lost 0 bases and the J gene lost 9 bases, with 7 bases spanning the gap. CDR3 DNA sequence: TGTGCCAGCAGCTTGGAAGGGATTTCACCCCTCCACTTT. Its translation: CASSLEGISPLHF. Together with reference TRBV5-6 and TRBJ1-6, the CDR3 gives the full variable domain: DAGVTQSPTHLIKTRGQQVTLRCSPKSGHDTVSWYQQALGQGPQFIFQYYEEEERQRGNFPDRFSGHQFPNYSSELNVNALLLGDSALYLCASSLEGISPLHFGNGTRLTVT.

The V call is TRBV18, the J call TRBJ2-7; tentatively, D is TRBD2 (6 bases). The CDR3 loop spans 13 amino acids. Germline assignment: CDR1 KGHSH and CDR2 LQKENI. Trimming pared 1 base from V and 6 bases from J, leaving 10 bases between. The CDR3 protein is CASSPRGRSEQYF. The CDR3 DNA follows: TGTGCCAGCTCACCACGAGGGAGGAGCGAGCAGTACTTC.

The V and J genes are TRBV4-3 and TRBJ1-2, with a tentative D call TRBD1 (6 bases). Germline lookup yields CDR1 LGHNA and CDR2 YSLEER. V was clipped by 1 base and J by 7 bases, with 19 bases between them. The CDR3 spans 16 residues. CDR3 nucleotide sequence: TGCGCCAGCAGCCAAGCCGAACGACGAGGGGGTAGTGGCTACACCTTC. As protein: CASSQAERRGGSGYTF.

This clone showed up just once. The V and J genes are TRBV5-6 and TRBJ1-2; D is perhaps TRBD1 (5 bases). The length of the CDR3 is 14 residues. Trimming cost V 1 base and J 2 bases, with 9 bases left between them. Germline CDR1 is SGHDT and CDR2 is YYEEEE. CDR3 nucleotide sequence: TGTGCCAGCAGCTTGCTGACAGTAAACTATGGCTACACCTTC. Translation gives CASSLLTVNYGYTF.

The CDR3 loop is CASSPEMRTSNQPQHF. CDR3 bases: TGTGCCAGCTCACCAGAGATGCGGACGTCCAATCAGCCCCAGCATTTT. V gene TRBV18 combines with J gene TRBJ1-5; D is unresolved. From germline, CDR1 is KGHSH and CDR2 LQKENI. The CDR3 has 16 amino acids. V lost 2 bases and J lost 3, with 14 bases in between.

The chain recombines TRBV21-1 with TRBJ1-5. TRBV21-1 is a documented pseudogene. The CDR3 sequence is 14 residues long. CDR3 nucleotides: TGTGCCAGCAGCAAAGTGTTGGGGGATCCGCCCCAGCATTTT. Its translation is CASSKVLGDPPQHF.

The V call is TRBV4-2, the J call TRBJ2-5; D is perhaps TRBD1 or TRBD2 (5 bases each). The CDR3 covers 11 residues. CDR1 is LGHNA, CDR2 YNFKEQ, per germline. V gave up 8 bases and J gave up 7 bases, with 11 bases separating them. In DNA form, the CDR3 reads TGTGCCAGCGACAGCGGAGGGACCCAGTACTTC. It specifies CASDSGGTQYF.

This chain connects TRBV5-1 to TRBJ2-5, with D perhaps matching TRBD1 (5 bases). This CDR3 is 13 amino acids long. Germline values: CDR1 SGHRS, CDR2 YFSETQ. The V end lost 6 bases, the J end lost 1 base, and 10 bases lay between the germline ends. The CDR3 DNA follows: TGCGCCAGCAAACAGGACACCCAAGAGACCCAGTACTTC. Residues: CASKQDTQETQYF.

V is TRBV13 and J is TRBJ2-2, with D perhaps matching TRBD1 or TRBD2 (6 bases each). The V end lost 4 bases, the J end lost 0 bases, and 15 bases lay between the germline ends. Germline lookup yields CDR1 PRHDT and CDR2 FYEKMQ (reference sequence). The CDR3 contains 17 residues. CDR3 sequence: CASSYYLGGTNTGELFF. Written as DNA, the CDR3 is TGTGCCAGCAGCTATTATCTGGGGGGCACGAACACCGGGGAGCTGTTTTTT.

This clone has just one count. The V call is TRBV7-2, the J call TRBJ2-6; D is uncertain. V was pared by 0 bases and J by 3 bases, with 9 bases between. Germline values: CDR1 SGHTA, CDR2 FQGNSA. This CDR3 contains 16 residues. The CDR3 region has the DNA TGTGCCAGCAGCTTAGCGCAAGGGTTTGGGGCCAACGTCCTGACTTTC. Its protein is CASSLAQGFGANVLTF.

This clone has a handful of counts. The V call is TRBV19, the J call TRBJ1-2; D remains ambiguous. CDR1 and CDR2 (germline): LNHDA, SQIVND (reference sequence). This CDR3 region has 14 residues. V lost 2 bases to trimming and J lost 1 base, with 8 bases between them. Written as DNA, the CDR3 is TGTGCCAGTAGTATAAAGAGGAATAACTATGGCTACACCTTC. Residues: CASSIKRNNYGYTF.

The CDR3 reads CARSLSLIEPLTDTQYF. DNA of the CDR3: TGTGCCAGAAGCTTATCGCTCATAGAGCCCCTCACAGATACGCAGTATTTT. The genes are TRBV5-3 and TRBJ2-3, with unresolved D. TRBV5-3 is noted as an ORF with a role that remains uncertain. With 2 bases removed from V and 2 bases from J, the gap between germline ends came to 18 bases. This CDR3 comprises 17 residues.

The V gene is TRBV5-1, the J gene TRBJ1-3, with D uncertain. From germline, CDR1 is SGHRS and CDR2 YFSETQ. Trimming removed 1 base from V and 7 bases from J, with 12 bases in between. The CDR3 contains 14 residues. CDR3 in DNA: TGCGCCAGCAGCTTGATTGGGATCTGGAACACCATATATTTT. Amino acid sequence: CASSLIGIWNTIYF.

The CDR3 DNA reads TGCGCCAGCTACCTCTGGGGACAGGGTGTCAAGAGCTACACCTTC. Translated: CASYLWGQGVKSYTF. The rearrangement links TRBV5-1 to TRBJ1-2, with TRBD1 matching 9 bases. In germline, CDR1 is SGHRS, CDR2 YFSETQ. This CDR3 spans 15 amino acids. The trim removed 7 bases at V and 9 bases at J, leaving 16 bases unmatched.

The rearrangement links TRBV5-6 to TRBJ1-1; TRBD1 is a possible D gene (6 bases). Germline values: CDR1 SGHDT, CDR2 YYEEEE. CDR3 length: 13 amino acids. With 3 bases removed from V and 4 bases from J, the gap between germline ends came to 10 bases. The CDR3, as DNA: TGTGCCAGCAGCTCCCGGGACACCACTGAAGCTTTCTTT. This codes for CASSSRDTTEAFF.